The clone carrying this TCR beta chain was recorded once. The antigen is unknown. Other DNA sequences within the sample encode an identical CDR3. This record belongs to a study of shared clonotypes between healthy human individuals. TCRdb keeps only in-frame clones here, not all; method: immunoSEQ multiplex PCR. The sample has about 2,500,000 clones, over 85% seen once. The CDR3 totals 13 residues. Trimming removed 3 bases at V and 5 bases at J, with 11 bases between. In germline, CDR1 is KGHSH, CDR2 LQKENI. Whole-study findings and limits: Shared across four donors were around 4.7% of the naive CD4 clonotypes.

Input material: naive CD4+ T cells sorted from blood. Specified subset: CD45RA+ positively selected. This clonotype was obtained from a man aged 18 to 35 in good health. The chain employs TRBV18 and TRBJ2-7; D may correspond to TRBD1 or TRBD2 (5 bases each). Written as DNA, the CDR3 is TGTGCCAGCTCACCGTCCGAGGGGAACGAGCAGTACTTC. It codes for CASSPSEGNEQYF.